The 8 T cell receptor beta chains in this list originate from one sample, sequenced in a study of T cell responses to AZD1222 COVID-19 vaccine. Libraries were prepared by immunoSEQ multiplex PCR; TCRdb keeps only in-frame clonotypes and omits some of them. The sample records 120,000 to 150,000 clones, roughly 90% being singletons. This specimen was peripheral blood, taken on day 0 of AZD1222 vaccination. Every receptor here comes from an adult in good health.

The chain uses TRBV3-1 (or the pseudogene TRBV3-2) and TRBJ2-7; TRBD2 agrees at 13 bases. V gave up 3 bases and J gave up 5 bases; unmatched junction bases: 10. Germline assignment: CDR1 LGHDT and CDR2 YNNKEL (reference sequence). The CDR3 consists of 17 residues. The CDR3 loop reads CASSQRLGLAGVHEQYF. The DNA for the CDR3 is TGTGCCAGCAGCCAGAGACTCGGACTAGCGGGAGTCCACGAGCAGTACTTC.

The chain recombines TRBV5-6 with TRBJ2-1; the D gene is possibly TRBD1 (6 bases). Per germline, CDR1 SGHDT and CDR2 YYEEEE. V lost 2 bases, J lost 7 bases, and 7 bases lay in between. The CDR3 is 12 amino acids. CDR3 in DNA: TGTGCCAGCAGCTTAACAGGGAATGAGCAGTTCTTC. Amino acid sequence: CASSLTGNEQFF.

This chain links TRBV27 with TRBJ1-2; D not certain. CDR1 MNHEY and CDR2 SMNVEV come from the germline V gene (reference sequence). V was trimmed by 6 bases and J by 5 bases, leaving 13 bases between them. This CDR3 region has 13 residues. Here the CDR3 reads CASRPSPPYGYTF. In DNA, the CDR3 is TGTGCCAGCAGGCCCAGCCCCCCTTATGGCTACACCTTC.

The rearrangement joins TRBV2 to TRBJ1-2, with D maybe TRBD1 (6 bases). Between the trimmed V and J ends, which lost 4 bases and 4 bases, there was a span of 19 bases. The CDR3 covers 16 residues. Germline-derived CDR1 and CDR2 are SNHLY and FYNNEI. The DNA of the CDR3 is TGTGCCAGCAGTGTGGTATGGGGGGGCGACGGCTATGGCTACACCTTC. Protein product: CASSVVWGGDGYGYTF.

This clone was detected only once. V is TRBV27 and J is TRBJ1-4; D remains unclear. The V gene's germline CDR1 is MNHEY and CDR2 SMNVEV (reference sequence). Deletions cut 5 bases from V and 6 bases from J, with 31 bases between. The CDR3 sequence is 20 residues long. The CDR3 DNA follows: TGTGCCAGCAGTGCCAAACCACTCAGGAATTTACCCCACCGGGATGAAAAACTGTTTTTT. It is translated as CASSAKPLRNLPHRDEKLFF. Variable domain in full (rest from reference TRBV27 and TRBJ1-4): EAQVTQNPRYLITVTGKKLTVTCSQNMNHEYMSWYRQDPGLGLRQIYYSMNVEVTDKGDVPEGYKVSRKEKRNFPLILESPSPNQTSLYFCASSAKPLRNLPHRDEKLFFGSGTQLSVL.

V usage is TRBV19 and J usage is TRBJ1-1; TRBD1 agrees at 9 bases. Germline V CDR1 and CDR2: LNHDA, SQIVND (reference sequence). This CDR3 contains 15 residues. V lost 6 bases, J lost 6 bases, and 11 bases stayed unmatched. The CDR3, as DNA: TGTGCCAGTAGACTTCTTCGGGACAGGGAATCTGAAGCTTTCTTT. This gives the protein CASRLLRDRESEAFF.

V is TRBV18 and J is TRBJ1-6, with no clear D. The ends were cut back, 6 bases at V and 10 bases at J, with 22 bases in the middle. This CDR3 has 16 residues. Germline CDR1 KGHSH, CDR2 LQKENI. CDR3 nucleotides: TGTGCCAGCTCTCGGGAGCCCACGGGTTCCGGCTCACCCCTCCACTTT. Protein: CASSREPTGSGSPLHF.

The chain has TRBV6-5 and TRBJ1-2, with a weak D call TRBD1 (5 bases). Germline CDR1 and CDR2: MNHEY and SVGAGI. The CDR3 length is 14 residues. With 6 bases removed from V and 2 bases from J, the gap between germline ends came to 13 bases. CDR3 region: CASSVMGLNYGYTF. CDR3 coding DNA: TGTGCCAGCAGCGTTATGGGGCTGAACTATGGCTACACCTTC.